A selection of T cell receptor beta chains follows, all from one sample in a study of shared clonotypes between healthy human individuals. Assay: immunoSEQ multiplex PCR; the TCRdb copy retains only in-frame clones and omits some. The sample holds some 1 million clones, around 74% seen once. The specimen sequenced was memory CD4+ T cells sorted from blood. The origin of the receptors is a man between 18 and 35 years old in good health. Both conserved end residues are part of each CDR3. A D gene is named only where the DNA matches it firmly. Clone size is given for some rows only: seen once, a few or many times, or a class if the clone is expanded.

size,V,D,J,DNA,CDR3
.,TRBV2,.,TRBJ1-5,TGTGCCAGCGGGGACGTTCGTGGGAATCAGCCCCAGCATTTT,CASGDVRGNQPQHF
.,TRBV10-3,.,TRBJ2-2,TGTGCCACCGGGGAAGGATTGAACACCGGGGAGCTGTTTTTT,CATGEGLNTGELFF
.,TRBV19,.,TRBJ1-6,TGTGCCAGTAGAAGGGGACAAAACTCTTCACCCCTCCACTTT,CASRRGQNSSPLHF
many,TRBV15,TRBD2,TRBJ2-1,TGTGCCACCAGCAGAGATAGCGGGGCCAGAAACAATGAGCAGTTCTTC,CATSRDSGARNNEQFF
.,TRBV30,TRBD1,TRBJ1-1,TGTGCCTGGGGACAGGGGGTAGGTGAAGCTTTCTTT,CAWGQGVGEAFF
.,TRBV15,.,TRBJ1-5,TGTGCCACCAGCAGAGCAATAGGGAATCAGCCCCAGCATTTT,CATSRAIGNQPQHF
.,TRBV19,.,TRBJ1-1,TGTGCCAGTAGTATAAGCGGGAAGCTCACTGAAGCTTTCTTT,CASSISGKLTEAFF
.,TRBV4-1,.,TRBJ2-3,TGCGCCAGCAGCCAAATCGACTTTAACACAGATACGCAGTATTTT,CASSQIDFNTDTQYF
.,TRBV7-8,.,TRBJ2-1,TGTGCCAGCAGCTCCCCCGGGTCCAATGAGCAGTTCTTC,CASSSPGSNEQFF
few,TRBV29-1,.,TRBJ1-5,TGCAGCGTTGGTGGGGGAAGCAATCAGCCCCAGCATTTT,CSVGGGSNQPQHF
few,TRBV30,.,TRBJ1-2,TGTGCCTGGAGTGTAGGGGGTAGTCGGGGCTACACCTTC,CAWSVGGSRGYTF
few,TRBV10-2,.,TRBJ2-3,TGCGCCAGCAGCACCGGGACGGGCACAGATACGCAGTATTTT,CASSTGTGTDTQYF
.,TRBV6-6,.,TRBJ2-5,TGTGCCAGCTCTCCCCGAAGCTACTCGGGGGAGACCCAGTACTTC,CASSPRSYSGETQYF
.,TRBV6-4,.,TRBJ1-2,TGTGCCAGCAGTGCCACAGGGAGCTATGGCTACACCTTC,CASSATGSYGYTF
once,TRBV6-1,TRBD1,TRBJ1-5,TGTGCCAGCAGGGGGACAGGGGCAGGCAATCAGCCCCAGCATTTT,CASRGTGAGNQPQHF
.,TRBV11-2,TRBD2,TRBJ2-7,TGTGCCAGCAGCTCCACGTCCGGGACTAGGAGCGAGCAGTACTTC,CASSSTSGTRSEQYF
.,TRBV30,.,TRBJ2-5,TGTGCCTGGAGTGTGGGAGCGGGCCTTGGAGAGACCCAGTACTTC,CAWSVGAGLGETQYF
few,TRBV29-1,TRBD2,TRBJ2-3,TGCAGCGTTGCTAGTCTAGCGGGACCCAATACGCAGTATTTT,CSVASLAGPNTQYF
.,TRBV10-2,TRBD2,TRBJ2-7,TGCGCCAGCAGTACTAGCGGGACCTACGAGCAGTACTTC,CASSTSGTYEQYF
.,TRBV5-4,.,TRBJ2-1,TGTGCCAGCTCCCGCAGGGGGAGGGAACTGTCCTACAATGAGCAGTTCTTC,CASSRRGRELSYNEQFF
.,TRBV5-4,TRBD1,TRBJ2-1,TGTGCCAGCAGATCCGGGACAGGGGGTTTCAGCTCCTACAATGAGCAGTTCTTC,CASRSGTGGFSSYNEQFF
.,TRBV6-5,.,TRBJ1-1,TGTGCCAGCAGTTCGAACCTCCGGGCCTGGGCCACTGAAGCTTTCTTT,CASSSNLRAWATEAFF
.,TRBV10-2,TRBD1,TRBJ1-5,TGCGCCAGCAGAGACAGGGGGGAGGGCAATCAGCCCCAGCATTTT,CASRDRGEGNQPQHF
.,TRBV7-7,TRBD2,TRBJ2-5,TGTGCTAGCAGCCCCCCCCCAGGGACTAGCGGACAAGAGACCCAGTACTTC,CASSPPPGTSGQETQYF
once,TRBV5-1,.,TRBJ2-1,TGCGCCAGCAGCCCTAGCGCCAGTACACGGGAGCAGTTCTTC,CASSPSASTREQFF
.,TRBV7-2,.,TRBJ2-5,TGTGCCAGCAGCTTATCGGCAGAGACCCAGTACTTC,CASSLSAETQYF
.,TRBV5-1,.,TRBJ1-4,TGCGCCAGCAGCTTGCTGGGGACGGCAACTAATGAAAAACTGTTTTTT,CASSLLGTATNEKLFF
.,TRBV19,.,TRBJ1-5,TGTGCCAGTAGTATCGCCCGCCCTAGCAATCAGCCCCAGCATTTT,CASSIARPSNQPQHF
.,TRBV7-9,.,TRBJ1-2,TGTGCCAGCAGCTTAGAAGTAGGGTGGGAGAAAGTTGACTATGGCTACACCTTC,CASSLEVGWEKVDYGYTF
.,TRBV5-1,.,TRBJ1-1,TGCGCCAGCAGCTTAATCGGGCCGGGGAGCACTGAAGCTTTCTTT,CASSLIGPGSTEAFF
.,TRBV27,.,TRBJ2-2,TGTGCCAGCAGTACCCTTCTGAAACCCGGGGAGCTGTTTTTT,CASSTLLKPGELFF
.,TRBV5-1,.,TRBJ2-5,TGCGCCAGCAGCTTGTTGGGTTATGAGACCCAGTACTTC,CASSLLGYETQYF
.,TRBV6-5,.,TRBJ2-1,TGTGCCAGCAGTCGAGGGACCTACAATGAGCAGTTCTTC,CASSRGTYNEQFF
.,TRBV2,.,TRBJ2-1,TGTGCCAGCAGTGAGGGGCAGAGCTCCTACAATGAGCAGTTCTTC,CASSEGQSSYNEQFF
.,TRBV2,TRBD1,TRBJ2-7,TGTGCCAGCAGTACCGACAGGGGCGGGACCTACGAGCAGTACTTC,CASSTDRGGTYEQYF
.,TRBV29-1,.,TRBJ2-5,TGCAGCTTCTCAGGTGGTTTCCGCCAGACCCAGTACTTC,CSFSGGFRQTQYF
once,TRBV4-1,TRBD1,TRBJ1-2,TGCGCCAGCAGCCAAGAAGCGGACAGGGTTAATAACTATGGCTACACCTTC,CASSQEADRVNNYGYTF
.,TRBV5-8,.,TRBJ2-2,TGTGCCAGCAGCTTCTGGGGGCGGAAGGACACCGGGGAGCTGTTTTTT,CASSFWGRKDTGELFF
.,TRBV11-3,.,TRBJ2-1,TGTGCCAGCAGCCTAGAAGGTACAGGGTATGAGCAGTTCTTC,CASSLEGTGYEQFF
few,TRBV4-2,TRBD1,TRBJ1-4,TGTGCCAGCAGCGAGACGGCAGGGGGAGCTAATGAAAAACTGTTTTTT,CASSETAGGANEKLFF
.,TRBV6-6,.,TRBJ1-2,TGTGCCAGCACCATCAGGGTTGGCGTCTATGGCTACACCTTC,CASTIRVGVYGYTF
few,TRBV12-5,.,TRBJ2-2,TGTGCTACGGGAAATCCCGCGGCCGGGGAGCTGTTTTTT,CATGNPAAGELFF